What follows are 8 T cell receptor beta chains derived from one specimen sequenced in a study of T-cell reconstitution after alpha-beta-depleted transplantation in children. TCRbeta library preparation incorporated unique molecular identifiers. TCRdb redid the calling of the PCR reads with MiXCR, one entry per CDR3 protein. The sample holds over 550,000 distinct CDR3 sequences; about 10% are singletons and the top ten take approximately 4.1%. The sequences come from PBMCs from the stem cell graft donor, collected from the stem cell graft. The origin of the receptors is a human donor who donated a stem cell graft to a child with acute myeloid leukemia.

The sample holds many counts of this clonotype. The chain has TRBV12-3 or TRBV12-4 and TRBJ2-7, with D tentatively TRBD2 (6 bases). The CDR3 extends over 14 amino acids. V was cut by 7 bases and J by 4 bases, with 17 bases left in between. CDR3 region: CASTKEGEGYEQYF. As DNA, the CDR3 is TGTGCCAGCACCAAGGAGGGAGAGGGGTACGAGCAGTACTTC.

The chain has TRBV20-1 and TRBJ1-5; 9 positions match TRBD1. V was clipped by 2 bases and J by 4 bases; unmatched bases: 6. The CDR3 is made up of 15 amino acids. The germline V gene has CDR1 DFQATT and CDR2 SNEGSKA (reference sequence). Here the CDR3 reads CSARLGGTGNQPQHF. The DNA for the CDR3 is TGCAGTGCTAGACTGGGAGGGACAGGGAATCAGCCCCAGCATTTT.

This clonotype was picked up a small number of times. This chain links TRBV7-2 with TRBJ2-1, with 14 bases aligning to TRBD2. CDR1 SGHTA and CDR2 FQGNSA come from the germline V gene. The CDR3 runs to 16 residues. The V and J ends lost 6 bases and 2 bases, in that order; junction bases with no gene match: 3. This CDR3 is CASRGTSGRAYNEQFF. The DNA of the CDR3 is TGTGCCAGCAGGGGGACTAGCGGGAGAGCCTACAATGAGCAGTTCTTC. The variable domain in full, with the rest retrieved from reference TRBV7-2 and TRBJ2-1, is GAGVSQSPSNKVTEKGKDVELRCDPISGHTALYWYRQSLGQGLEFLIYFQGNSAPDKSGLPSDRFSAERTGGSVSTLTIQRTQQEDSAVYLCASRGTSGRAYNEQFFGPGTRLTVL.

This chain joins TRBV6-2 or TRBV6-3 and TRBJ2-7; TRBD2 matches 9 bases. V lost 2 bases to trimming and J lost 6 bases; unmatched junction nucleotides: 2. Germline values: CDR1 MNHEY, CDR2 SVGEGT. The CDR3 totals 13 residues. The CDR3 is CASSYPGLAEQYF. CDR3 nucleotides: TGTGCCAGCAGTTACCCGGGACTAGCCGAGCAGTACTTC.

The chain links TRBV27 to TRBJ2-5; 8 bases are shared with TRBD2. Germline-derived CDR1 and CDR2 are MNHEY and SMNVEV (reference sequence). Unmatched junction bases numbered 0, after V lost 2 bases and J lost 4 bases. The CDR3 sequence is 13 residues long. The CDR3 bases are TGTGCCAGCAGTTTAACTAGCGGAGAGACCCAGTACTTC. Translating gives CASSLTSGETQYF.

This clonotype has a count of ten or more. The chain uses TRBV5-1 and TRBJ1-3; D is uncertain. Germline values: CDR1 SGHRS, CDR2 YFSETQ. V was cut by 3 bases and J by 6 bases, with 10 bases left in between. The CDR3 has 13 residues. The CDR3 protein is CASSSHPLNTIYF. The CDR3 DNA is TGCGCCAGCAGCTCACATCCTTTAAACACCATATATTTT.

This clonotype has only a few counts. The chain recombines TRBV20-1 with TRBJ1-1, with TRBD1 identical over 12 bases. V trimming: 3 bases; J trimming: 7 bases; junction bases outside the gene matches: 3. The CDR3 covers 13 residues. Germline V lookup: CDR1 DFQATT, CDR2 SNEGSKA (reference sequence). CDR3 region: CSARGDRGREAFF. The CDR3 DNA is TGCAGTGCTAGGGGGGACAGGGGGCGTGAAGCTTTCTTT.

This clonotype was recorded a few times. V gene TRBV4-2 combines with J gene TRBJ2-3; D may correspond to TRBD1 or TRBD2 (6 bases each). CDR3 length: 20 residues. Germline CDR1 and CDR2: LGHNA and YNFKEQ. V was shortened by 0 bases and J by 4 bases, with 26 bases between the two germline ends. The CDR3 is CASSQDRVGGNNPFADTQYF. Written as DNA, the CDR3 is TGTGCCAGCAGCCAAGATCGTGTAGGGGGGAACAATCCCTTTGCAGATACGCAGTATTTT.